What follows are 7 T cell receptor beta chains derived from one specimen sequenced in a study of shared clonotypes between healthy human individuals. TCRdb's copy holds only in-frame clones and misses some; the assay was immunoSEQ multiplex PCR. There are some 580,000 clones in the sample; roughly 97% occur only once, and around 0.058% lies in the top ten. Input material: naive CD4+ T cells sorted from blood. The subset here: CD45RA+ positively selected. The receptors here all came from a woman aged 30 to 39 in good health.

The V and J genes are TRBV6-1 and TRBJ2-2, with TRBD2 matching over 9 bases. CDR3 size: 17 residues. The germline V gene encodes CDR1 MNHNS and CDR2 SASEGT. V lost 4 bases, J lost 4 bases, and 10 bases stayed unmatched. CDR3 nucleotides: TGTGCCAGCAGTGGAGTAGCGGGAGTTCTCGGCACCGGGGAGCTGTTTTTT. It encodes CASSGVAGVLGTGELFF.

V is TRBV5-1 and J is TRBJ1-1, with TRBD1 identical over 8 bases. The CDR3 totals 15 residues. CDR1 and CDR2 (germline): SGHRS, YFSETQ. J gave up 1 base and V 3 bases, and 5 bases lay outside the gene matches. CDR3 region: CASSSDRERNTEAFF. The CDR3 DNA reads TGCGCCAGCAGCTCGGACAGGGAGCGGAACACTGAAGCTTTCTTT.

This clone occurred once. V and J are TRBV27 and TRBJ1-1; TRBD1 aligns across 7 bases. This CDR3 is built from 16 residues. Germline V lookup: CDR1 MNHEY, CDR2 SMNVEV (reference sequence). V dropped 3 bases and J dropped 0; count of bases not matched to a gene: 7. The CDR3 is CASSFRDRTLNTEAFF. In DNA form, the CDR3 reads TGTGCCAGCAGTTTTCGGGACAGAACCCTGAACACTGAAGCTTTCTTT.

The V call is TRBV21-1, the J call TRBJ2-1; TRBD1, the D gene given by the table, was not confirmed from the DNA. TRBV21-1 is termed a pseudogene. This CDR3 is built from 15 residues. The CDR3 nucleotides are TGTGCCAGCACGGGAGGACAGGGTCGGTACAATGAGCAGTTCTTC. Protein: CASTGGQGRYNEQFF.

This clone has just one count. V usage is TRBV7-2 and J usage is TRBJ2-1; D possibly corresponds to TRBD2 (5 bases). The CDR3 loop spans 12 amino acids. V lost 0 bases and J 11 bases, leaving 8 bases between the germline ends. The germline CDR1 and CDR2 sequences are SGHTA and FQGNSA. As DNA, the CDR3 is TGTGCCAGCAGCTTAGCCCCGGGGAAGCAGTTCTTC. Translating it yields CASSLAPGKQFF.

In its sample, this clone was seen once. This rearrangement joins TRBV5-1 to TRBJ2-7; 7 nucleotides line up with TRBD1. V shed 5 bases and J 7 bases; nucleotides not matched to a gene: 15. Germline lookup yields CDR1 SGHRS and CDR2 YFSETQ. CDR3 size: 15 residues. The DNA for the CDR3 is TGCGCCAGCAGACTAACGACAGGGTCGAAGGGAGAGCAGTACTTC. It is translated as CASRLTTGSKGEQYF. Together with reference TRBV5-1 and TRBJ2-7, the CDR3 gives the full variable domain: KAGVTQTPRYLIKTRGQQVTLSCSPISGHRSVSWYQQTPGQGLQFLFEYFSETQRNKGNFPGRFSGRQFSNSRSEMNVSTLELGDSALYLCASRLTTGSKGEQYFGPGTRLTVT.

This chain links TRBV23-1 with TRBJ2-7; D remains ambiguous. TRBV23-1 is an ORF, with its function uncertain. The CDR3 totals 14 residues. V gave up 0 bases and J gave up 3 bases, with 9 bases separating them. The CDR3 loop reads CASSQSISLYEQYF. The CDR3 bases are TGCGCCAGCAGTCAATCTATCAGTCTCTACGAGCAGTACTTC.